The 2 T cell receptor beta chains reported below all come from one sample, sequenced in a study of cytomegalovirus exposure and HLA in healthy donors. Profiling relied on immunoSEQ multiplex PCR, and the TCRdb table lists in-frame clones only, not all of them. The sample yields around 130,000 clones, more than 70% seen once. Sequencing was performed on PBMCs. The receptor set was obtained from a woman younger than 45 in good health and CMV-seronegative.

The rearrangement joins TRBV4-2 to TRBJ1-3; no clear D. Germline V gene data show CDR1 as LGHNA and CDR2 as YNFKEQ. This CDR3 is 15 amino acids long. Trimming stripped 0 bases from V and 4 bases from J, with 10 bases between. In DNA, the CDR3 is TGTGCCAGCAGCCAAGAAGAGACGCGGGGAAACACCATATATTTT. Amino acids: CASSQEETRGNTIYF.

The CDR3 loop reads CASSLTARQGPGAQYF. CDR3 nucleotides: TGTGCCAGCAGCTTAACCGCAAGGCAGGGGCCCGGGGCCCAGTACTTC. V is TRBV7-2 and J is TRBJ2-5, with D maybe TRBD1 (6 bases). CDR1 and CDR2 (germline): SGHTA, FQGNSA. V dropped 2 bases and J dropped 9 bases, with 22 bases sitting between them. The CDR3 is made up of 16 amino acids.